The entry below gives a single TCR beta chain sequence along with its context. This sample is drawn from a study of control samples from healthy donors and cancer patients. CDR3 size: 15 residues. From germline, CDR1 is MNHEY and CDR2 SMNVEV (reference sequence). The V and J ends lost 3 bases and 6 bases, in that order; junction bases with no gene match: 10. Measured with immunoSEQ multiplex PCR; TCRdb has only the in-frame clones, and not every one. The sample contains 110,000 or so clones, about 83% of which appear only once. V and J are TRBV27 and TRBJ1-2; 7 nucleotides align to TRBD1. This receptor was identified in a young man in good health. Material: blood. CDR3 in amino acids: CASSLGPTGLNGYTF. The CDR3 DNA sequence: TGTGCCAGCAGTTTGGGCCCGACAGGGTTGAATGGCTACACCTTC.